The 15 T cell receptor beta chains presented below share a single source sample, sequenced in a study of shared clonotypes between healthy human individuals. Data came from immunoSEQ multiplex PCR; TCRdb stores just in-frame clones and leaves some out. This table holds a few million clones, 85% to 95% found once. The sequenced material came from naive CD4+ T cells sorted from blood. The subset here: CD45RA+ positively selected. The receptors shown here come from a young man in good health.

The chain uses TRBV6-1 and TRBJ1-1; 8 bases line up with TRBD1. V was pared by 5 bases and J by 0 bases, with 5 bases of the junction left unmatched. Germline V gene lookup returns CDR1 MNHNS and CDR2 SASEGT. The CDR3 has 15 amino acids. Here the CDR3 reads CASSPGTGMNTEAFF. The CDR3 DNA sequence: TGTGCCAGCAGTCCAGGGACAGGAATGAACACTGAAGCTTTCTTT.

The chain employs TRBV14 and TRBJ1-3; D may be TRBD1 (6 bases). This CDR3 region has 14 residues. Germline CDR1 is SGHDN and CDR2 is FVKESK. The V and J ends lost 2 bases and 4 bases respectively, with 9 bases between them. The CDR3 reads CASSQQGYGNTIYF. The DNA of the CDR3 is TGTGCCAGCAGCCAACAGGGGTACGGAAACACCATATATTTT.

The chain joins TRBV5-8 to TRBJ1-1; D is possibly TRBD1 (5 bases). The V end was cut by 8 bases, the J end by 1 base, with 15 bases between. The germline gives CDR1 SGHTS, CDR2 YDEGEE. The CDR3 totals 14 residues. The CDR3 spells CASRMGRTNTEAFF. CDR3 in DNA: TGTGCCAGTCGAATGGGGCGTACGAACACTGAAGCTTTCTTT.

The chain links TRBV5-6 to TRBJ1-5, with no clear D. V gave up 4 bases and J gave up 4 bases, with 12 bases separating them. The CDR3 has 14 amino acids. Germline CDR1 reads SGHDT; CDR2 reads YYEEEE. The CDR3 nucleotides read TGTGCCAGCAGCGCCCTGGGGATTAATCAGCCCCAGCATTTT. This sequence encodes CASSALGINQPQHF.

The CDR3: CASSPRTSGSGTDTQYF. CDR3 coding DNA: TGTGCCAGCAGCCCAAGGACTAGCGGGAGCGGCACAGATACGCAGTATTTT. The V call is TRBV7-2, the J call TRBJ2-3, with 13 bases lining up with TRBD2. Germline V CDR1 and CDR2: SGHTA, FQGNSA. The V and J ends lost 5 bases and 1 base, in that order; junction bases with no gene match: 6. The CDR3 runs to 17 residues.

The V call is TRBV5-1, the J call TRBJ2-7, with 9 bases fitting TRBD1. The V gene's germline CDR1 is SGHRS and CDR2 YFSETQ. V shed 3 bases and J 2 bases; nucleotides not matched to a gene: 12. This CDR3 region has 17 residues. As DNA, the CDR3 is TGCGCCAGCAGCTCGGGGACAGGGAATATCCTCACCTACGAGCAGTACTTC. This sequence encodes CASSSGTGNILTYEQYF.

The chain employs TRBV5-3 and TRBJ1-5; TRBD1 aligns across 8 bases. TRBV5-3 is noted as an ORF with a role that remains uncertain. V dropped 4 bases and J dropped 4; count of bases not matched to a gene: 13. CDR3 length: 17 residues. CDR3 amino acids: CARSRDRRREGNQPQHF. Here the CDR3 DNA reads TGTGCCAGAAGCCGGGACAGGCGGAGAGAGGGGAATCAGCCCCAGCATTTT.

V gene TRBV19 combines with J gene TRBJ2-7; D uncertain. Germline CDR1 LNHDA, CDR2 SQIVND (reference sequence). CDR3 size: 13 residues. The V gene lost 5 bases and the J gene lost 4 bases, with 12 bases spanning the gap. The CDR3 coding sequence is TGTGCCAGTAGTCCTGGGCTACAATACGAGCAGTACTTC. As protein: CASSPGLQYEQYF.

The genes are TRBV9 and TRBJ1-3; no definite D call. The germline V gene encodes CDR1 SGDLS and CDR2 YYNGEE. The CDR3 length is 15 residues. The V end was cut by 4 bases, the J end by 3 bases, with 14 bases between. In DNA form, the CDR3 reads TGTGCCAGCAGCCCGGTAGAGGGTTATGGAAACACCATATATTTT. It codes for CASSPVEGYGNTIYF.

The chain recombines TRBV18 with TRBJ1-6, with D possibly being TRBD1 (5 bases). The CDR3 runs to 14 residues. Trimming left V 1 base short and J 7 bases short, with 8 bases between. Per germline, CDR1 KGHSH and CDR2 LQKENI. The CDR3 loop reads CASSPQDTNSPLHF. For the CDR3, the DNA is TGTGCCAGCTCACCACAGGACACAAATTCACCCCTCCACTTT. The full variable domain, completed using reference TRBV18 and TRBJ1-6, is NAGVMQNPRHLVRRRGQEARLRCSPMKGHSHVYWYRQLPEEGLKFMVYLQKENIIDESGMPKERFSAEFPKEGPSILRIQQVVRGDSAAYFCASSPQDTNSPLHFGNGTRLTVT.

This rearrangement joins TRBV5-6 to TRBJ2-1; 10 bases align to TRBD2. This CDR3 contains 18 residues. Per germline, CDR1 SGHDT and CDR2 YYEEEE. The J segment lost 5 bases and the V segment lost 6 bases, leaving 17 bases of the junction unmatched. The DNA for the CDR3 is TGTGCCAGCAACTACCCTCTCGACCTAGCGGGAGACAACAATGAGCAGTTCTTC. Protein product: CASNYPLDLAGDNNEQFF. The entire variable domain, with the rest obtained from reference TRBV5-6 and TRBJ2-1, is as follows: DAGVTQSPTHLIKTRGQQVTLRCSPKSGHDTVSWYQQALGQGPQFIFQYYEEEERQRGNFPDRFSGHQFPNYSSELNVNALLLGDSALYLCASNYPLDLAGDNNEQFFGPGTRLTVL.

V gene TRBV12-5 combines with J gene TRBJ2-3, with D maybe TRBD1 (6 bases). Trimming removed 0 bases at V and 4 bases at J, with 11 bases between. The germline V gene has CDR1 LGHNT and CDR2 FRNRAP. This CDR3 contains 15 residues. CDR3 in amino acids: CASGLVLGGSDTQYF. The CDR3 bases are TGTGCTAGTGGTTTGGTACTAGGGGGTTCAGATACGCAGTATTTT.

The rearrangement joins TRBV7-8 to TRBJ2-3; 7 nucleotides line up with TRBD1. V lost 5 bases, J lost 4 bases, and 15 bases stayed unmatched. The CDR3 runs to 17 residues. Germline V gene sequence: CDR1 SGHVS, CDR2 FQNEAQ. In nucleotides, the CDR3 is TGTGCCAGCAGCCCACACCCTACAGGGGCGTTCGCAGATACGCAGTATTTT. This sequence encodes CASSPHPTGAFADTQYF. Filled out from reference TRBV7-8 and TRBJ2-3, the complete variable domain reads GAGVSQSPRYKVAKRGQDVALRCDPISGHVSLFWYQQALGQGPEFLTYFQNEAQLDKSGLPSDRFFAERPEGSVSTLKIQRTQQEDSAVYLCASSPHPTGAFADTQYFGPGTRLTVL.

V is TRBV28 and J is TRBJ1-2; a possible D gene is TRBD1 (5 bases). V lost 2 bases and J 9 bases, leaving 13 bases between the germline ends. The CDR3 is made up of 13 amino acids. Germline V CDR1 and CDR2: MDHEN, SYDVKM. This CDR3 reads CASSLQDTERYTF. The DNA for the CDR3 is TGTGCCAGCAGTTTACAGGACACCGAGCGCTACACCTTC.

In DNA, the CDR3 is TGTGCCAGCACCTCCGGGCAGTGGGTTGGCGGCTACACCTTC. Encoded protein: CASTSGQWVGGYTF. The chain carries TRBV28 and TRBJ1-2; D unclear. The ends were cut back, 7 bases at V and 8 bases at J, with 20 bases in the middle. Looked up from germline, CDR1 is MDHEN and CDR2 is SYDVKM. The CDR3 totals 14 residues.